Listed here is a single T cell receptor (beta chain). This entry comes from a study of blood T cell repertoires in COVID-19. Study overall: Both acute and convalescent COVID-19 samples were obtained from the United States, Italy and Spain. Sources were T cells, B-cell-depleted T cells, or PBMCs; the material itself was cDNA or gDNA.

Methods used by the authors: Amplification of reference gene primers was used by the study to estimate nucleated cell counts. Assay used: immunoSEQ multiplex PCR; TCRdb lists only in-frame clones, some missing. The D gene and trimming were derived from the DNA, and the V and J assignments and clone size from that table. The data contain roughly 60,000 clones, 65% to 90% of them singletons. V trimming: 4 bases; J trimming: 7 bases; junction bases outside the gene matches: 9. Germline-derived CDR1 and CDR2 are SGHKS and YYEKEE (reference sequence). The CDR3 consists of 15 residues. The chain combines TRBV5-5 with TRBJ2-1, with TRBD1 matching over 9 bases. This clonotype was obtained from a man aged 40-49 years with acute or convalescent COVID-19. The specimen sequenced was peripheral blood. CDR3 protein: CASSGRTGVLNEQFF. CDR3 DNA sequence: TGTGCCAGCAGCGGCCGGACAGGGGTATTAAATGAGCAGTTCTTC.